This T cell receptor beta chain was documented in a study of post-analysis software for immune sequencing data. Findings and caveats of the study: Roughly 5 TRBV segments occurring more often in patients than controls included TRBV5-6, TRBV5-1 and TRBV20-1.

A remark on this clonotype: No antigen is known for it.

This CDR3 is 15 amino acids long. Germline-derived CDR1 and CDR2 are SNHLY and FYNNEI. V lost 3 bases to trimming and J lost 7 bases, with 16 bases between them. Unique molecular identifiers had been added to the TCR beta cDNA libraries. A single record per CDR3 protein comes from TCRdb applying MiXCR to the PCR reads. The sample shows roughly 670,000 distinct CDR3 sequences, 55% to 60% of them seen only once. V gene TRBV2 combines with J gene TRBJ2-1; D is unresolved. The source is a girl aged 2 to 9 with multiple sclerosis. Specimen: blood. The CDR3 nucleotides are TGTGCCAGCAGTGAGGCGGCCCCGGCTAGGAATGAGCAGTTCTTC. Its protein product is CASSEAAPARNEQFF.